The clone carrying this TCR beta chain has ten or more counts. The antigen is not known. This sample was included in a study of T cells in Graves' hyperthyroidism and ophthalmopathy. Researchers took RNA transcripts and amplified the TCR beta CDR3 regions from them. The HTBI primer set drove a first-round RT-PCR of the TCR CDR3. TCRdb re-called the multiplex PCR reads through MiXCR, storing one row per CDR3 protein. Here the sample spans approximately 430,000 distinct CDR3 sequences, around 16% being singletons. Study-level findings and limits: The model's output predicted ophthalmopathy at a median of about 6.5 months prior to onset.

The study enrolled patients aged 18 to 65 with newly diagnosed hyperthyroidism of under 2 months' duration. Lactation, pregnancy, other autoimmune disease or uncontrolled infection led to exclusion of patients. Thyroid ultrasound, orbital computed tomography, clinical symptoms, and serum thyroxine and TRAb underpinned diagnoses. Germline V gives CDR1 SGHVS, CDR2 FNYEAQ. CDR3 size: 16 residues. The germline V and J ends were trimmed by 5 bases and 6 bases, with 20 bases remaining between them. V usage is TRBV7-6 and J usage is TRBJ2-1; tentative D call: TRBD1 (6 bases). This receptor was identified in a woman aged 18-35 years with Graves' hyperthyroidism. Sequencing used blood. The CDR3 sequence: CASSILWGTGRNEQFF. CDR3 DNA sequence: TGTGCCAGCAGCATCCTTTGGGGTACAGGGCGCAATGAGCAGTTCTTC.